The clone carrying this T cell receptor (beta chain) was observed a single time. The CDR3 totals 18 residues. Trimming at V came to 0 bases and at J to 1 base, leaving 8 bases not matched to a gene. Germline V gene lookup returns CDR1 SGHNT and CDR2 YYREEE (reference sequence). This table comes from immunoSEQ multiplex PCR, and its TCRdb copy is limited to in-frame clones, with some not included. The repertoire holds tens of thousands of clones, with about 89% as singletons. The data are from a study of T cell changes during pregnancy in multiple sclerosis. The origin of this receptor is a female donor with multiple sclerosis, enrolled in a pregnancy study. This chain links TRBV5-4 with TRBJ2-4; 9 bases line up with TRBD2. The material was CD4+ T cells from peripheral blood mononuclear cells, obtained in the second trimester of pregnancy. CDR3 region: CASSLGIAGAGAKNIQYF. In nucleotides, the CDR3 is TGTGCCAGCAGCTTGGGCATAGCGGGAGCCGGGGCCAAAAACATTCAGTACTTC.